The next 21 T cell receptor beta chains were all read from a single sample in a study of blood T cells in healthy people across ages. Next came a second PCR, run for about 7 to 12 cycles, which used a sample-barcoded 5' primer along with a J-beta primer mix. TCRdb passed the 5' RACE reads through MiXCR, listing each CDR3 protein once. The sample lists 1,300,000 or so distinct CDR3 sequences, around 55% occurring once. The sequenced material came from blood. Receptors were obtained from a man aged 18 to 30 in good health.

The chain uses TRBV7-9 and TRBJ1-2, with D unresolved. Trimming shortened V by 5 bases and J by 4 bases, and 17 bases separated the two germline ends. The CDR3 consists of 15 residues. The germline V gene encodes CDR1 SEHNR and CDR2 FQNEAQ (reference sequence). CDR3 residues: CASSPDGVTLYGYTF. The CDR3 DNA reads as TGTGCCAGCAGCCCCGATGGGGTCACACTCTATGGCTACACCTTC.

V is TRBV7-9 and J is TRBJ2-5, with 8 bases aligning to TRBD2. The ends lost 1 base at V and 1 base at J; junction bases unmatched: 2. Germline loops: CDR1 SEHNR, CDR2 FQNEAQ (reference sequence). The CDR3 spans 15 residues. CDR3 region: CASSLVAGTQETQYF. DNA of the CDR3: TGTGCCAGCAGCTTAGTAGCGGGAACCCAAGAGACCCAGTACTTC.

CDR3 DNA: TGTGCCAGCAGCTCCCAGACTAGCGGGCATCAAGAGACCCAGTACTTC. Its protein is CASSSQTSGHQETQYF. The chain carries TRBV5-4 and TRBJ2-5, with 10 bases lining up with TRBD2. Germline trimming cut 3 bases from V and 2 bases from J; bases unmatched to any gene: 7. Per the germline V gene, CDR1 is SGHNT and CDR2 is YYREEE (reference sequence). This CDR3 spans 16 amino acids.

J is TRBJ2-5 and V is TRBV7-2, with D unclear. Germline assignment: CDR1 SGHTA and CDR2 FQGNSA. The CDR3 consists of 14 residues. Trimming removed 2 bases from V and 0 bases from J, with 7 bases in between. The CDR3 is CASSLKAYQETQYF. In nucleotides, the CDR3 is TGTGCCAGCAGCTTAAAAGCGTACCAAGAGACCCAGTACTTC.

This clonotype was picked up a small number of times. The chain is built from TRBV18 and TRBJ1-1, with D perhaps matching TRBD1 (6 bases). Looked up from germline, CDR1 is KGHSH and CDR2 is LQKENI. The CDR3 is 14 amino acids. V gave up 3 bases and J gave up 4 bases, with 12 bases separating them. DNA for the CDR3: TGTGCCAGCTCACCCGAACAGGGAAGCACTGAAGCTTTCTTT. Residues: CASSPEQGSTEAFF.

Points on this clonotype: This may arise from a read error, as a much more abundant clone is one base away. The gene calls are TRBV4-3 and TRBJ2-6; D remains ambiguous. CDR1 is LGHNA and CDR2 is YSLEER in the germline V gene. This CDR3 spans 16 amino acids. CDR3 DNA sequence: TGCGCCAGCCGCCAAGATCAAGGTGGTGGGGCCAACGTCCTGACTTTC. The encoded protein is CASRQDQGGGANVLTF.

CDR3 sequence reads: CASSLTGTGWSDTQYF. The CDR3 DNA reads TGTGCCAGCAGTCTGACTGGGACGGGGTGGTCAGATACGCAGTATTTT. The chain has TRBV28 and TRBJ2-3; the D call may be TRBD1 or TRBD2 (5 bases each). The length of the CDR3 is 16 residues. CDR1 MDHEN and CDR2 SYDVKM come from the germline V gene. Trimming shortened V by 5 bases and J by 4 bases, and 19 bases separated the two germline ends. Full variable domain (rest looked up from reference TRBV28 and TRBJ2-3): DVKVTQSSRYLVKRTGEKVFLECVQDMDHENMFWYRQDPGLGLRLIYFSYDVKMKEKGDIPEGYSVSREKKERFSLILESASTNQTSMYLCASSLTGTGWSDTQYFGPGTRLTVL.

The J gene is TRBJ2-4, the V gene TRBV4-1; tentatively, D is TRBD2 (6 bases). This CDR3 spans 19 amino acids. CDR1 and CDR2 from the germline V gene are MGHRA and YSYEKL. V was pared by 0 bases and J by 1 base, with 19 bases between. CDR3 sequence reads: CASSQDGGKGHAAKNIQYF. In DNA, the CDR3 is TGCGCCAGCAGCCAAGATGGGGGGAAGGGTCACGCGGCCAAAAACATTCAGTACTTC.

The chain has TRBV15 and TRBJ2-7; D is uncertain. V gave up 5 bases and J gave up 3 bases, with 14 bases separating them. This CDR3 is 14 amino acids long. CDR1 and CDR2 from the germline V gene are LNHNV and YYDKDF (reference sequence). CDR3 region: CATSVGFGLYEQYF. The CDR3 nucleotides read TGTGCCACCAGCGTTGGGTTCGGCCTCTACGAGCAGTACTTC.

J is TRBJ1-6 and V is TRBV27, with TRBD1 as a possible D gene (5 bases). Per germline, CDR1 MNHEY and CDR2 SMNVEV (reference sequence). V was shortened by 6 bases and J by 7 bases, with 19 bases between the two germline ends. The CDR3 spans 16 residues. The CDR3 sequence: CASSPQGGTRNSPLHF. The CDR3 DNA reads TGTGCCAGCAGCCCCCAGGGCGGTACGAGGAATTCACCCCTCCACTTT.

V gene TRBV28 combines with J gene TRBJ2-7, with 7 bases identical to TRBD2. After removal of 5 bases from V and 1 base from J, the junction contained 8 bases not matched to a gene. CDR3 length: 15 residues. Per germline, CDR1 MDHEN and CDR2 SYDVKM. CDR3 residues: CASSGEGPMSYEQYF. The CDR3 region has the DNA TGTGCCAGCAGTGGGGAGGGCCCCATGTCCTACGAGCAGTACTTC.

The rearrangement joins TRBV4-1 to TRBJ1-1, with 12 bases that match TRBD1. Germline values: CDR1 MGHRA, CDR2 YSYEKL. V dropped 1 base and J dropped 4; count of bases not matched to a gene: 4. CDR3 size: 16 residues. The CDR3 sequence is CASSQVWGQGATEAFF. In nucleotides, the CDR3 is TGCGCCAGCAGCCAAGTCTGGGGACAGGGGGCCACTGAAGCTTTCTTT.

The chain recombines TRBV20-1 with TRBJ2-1, with a weak D call TRBD2 (6 bases). V gave up 0 bases and J gave up 1 base, with 22 bases separating them. CDR1 and CDR2 (germline): DFQATT, SNEGSKA (reference sequence). The CDR3 loop spans 19 amino acids. CDR3 region: CSARDNSSVWYRSYNEQFF. The CDR3 region has the DNA TGCAGTGCTAGAGATAATTCTAGCGTCTGGTATAGGTCCTACAATGAGCAGTTCTTC.

The rearrangement uses TRBV27 and TRBJ1-5; D ambiguous. With 4 bases removed from V and 0 bases from J, the gap between germline ends came to 10 bases. Germline loops: CDR1 MNHEY, CDR2 SMNVEV (reference sequence). CDR3 length: 15 amino acids. The CDR3 DNA reads TGTGCCAGCAGTTCACGGATAGATAGCAATCAGCCCCAGCATTTT. Amino acid sequence: CASSSRIDSNQPQHF.

CDR3 protein: CASSSRSPTGVYGYTF. For the CDR3, the DNA is TGTGCCAGCAGCTCTCGTTCGCCGACAGGGGTATATGGCTACACCTTC. The chain links TRBV11-1 to TRBJ1-2; 8 bases are a match to TRBD1. Germline lookup yields CDR1 SGHAT and CDR2 FQDESV (reference sequence). V lost 4 bases to trimming and J lost 5 bases; unmatched junction nucleotides: 12. This CDR3 is 16 amino acids long.

This clonotype came up once. This chain uses TRBV6-2 or TRBV6-3 with TRBJ2-1, with D possibly being TRBD2 (6 bases). The V gene's germline CDR1 is MNHEY and CDR2 SVGEGT. V was clipped by 5 bases and J by 9 bases, with 14 bases between them. This CDR3 spans 13 amino acids. This CDR3 is CASSPDYASEQFF. Here the CDR3 DNA reads TGTGCCAGCAGTCCGGACTATGCCAGTGAGCAGTTCTTC.

This clonotype came up many times. The rearrangement links TRBV4-1 to TRBJ2-1; D is unclear. The CDR3 sequence is 13 residues long. V was trimmed by 1 base and J by 3 bases, leaving 4 bases between them. CDR1 and CDR2 from the germline V gene are MGHRA and YSYEKL. The CDR3 sequence is CASSQGSYNEQFF. Written as DNA, the CDR3 is TGCGCCAGCAGCCAAGGAAGCTACAATGAGCAGTTCTTC.

The V call is TRBV29-1, the J call TRBJ1-2; the match to TRBD1 covers 8 bases. The CDR3 extends over 14 amino acids. V was clipped by 7 bases and J by 2 bases; unmatched bases: 9. Per the germline V gene, CDR1 is SQVTM and CDR2 is ANQGSEA. The CDR3 DNA reads TGCAGCGCCATCACAGGGGGGCCCAACTATGGCTACACCTTC. It specifies CSAITGGPNYGYTF.

This clonotype was observed a single time. The chain employs TRBV3-1 and TRBJ2-7; 12 bases align to TRBD2. Trimming cost V 3 bases and J 7 bases; bases outside gene matches: 7. The CDR3 totals 15 residues. Germline CDR1 LGHDT, CDR2 YNNKEL (reference sequence). DNA of the CDR3: TGTGCCAGCAGCCACCTAGCGGGGGGGGACAATGAGCAGTACTTC. Translation gives CASSHLAGGDNEQYF.

The chain carries TRBV3-1 and TRBJ1-1; D gene uncertain. The V gene's germline CDR1 is LGHDT and CDR2 YNNKEL (reference sequence). The ends were cut back, 0 bases at V and 3 bases at J, with 11 bases in the middle. This CDR3 contains 15 residues. This CDR3 reads CASSQDVGWDTEAFF. The CDR3 nucleotides are TGTGCCAGCAGCCAAGACGTCGGGTGGGACACTGAAGCTTTCTTT.

CDR3 in DNA: TGTGCCAGCAGCTTAGTAGCGGGAGGGCCCTTTATAAATGAGCAGTTCTTC. Translated: CASSLVAGGPFINEQFF. The V call is TRBV7-9, the J call TRBJ2-1; 11 bases fit TRBD2. CDR1 is SEHNR and CDR2 is FQNEAQ in the germline V gene (reference sequence). V was pared by 1 base and J by 7 bases, with 9 bases of the junction left unmatched. This CDR3 has 17 amino acids.